These T cell receptor beta chains were read from a single sample in a study of shared clonotypes between healthy human individuals. TCRdb's table, derived via immunoSEQ multiplex PCR, lists solely in-frame clones and lacks some. The sample carries approximately 2.5 million clones, around 90% recorded once. Sequenced sample: naive CD4+ T cells sorted from blood. The receptors here all came from a man between 18 and 29 years old in good health. Both conserved end residues are part of each CDR3. The D gene is left open where the match is weak. Clone size is stated in some rows and not others, as once, few, many or a class when expanded.

D gene	V gene	J gene	clone size	CDR3 protein	CDR3 DNA
TRBD1	TRBV5-1	TRBJ2-7	.	CASSLQGQGSSYEQYF	TGCGCCAGCAGCCTTCAGGGACAGGGGAGCTCCTACGAGCAGTACTTC
.	TRBV18	TRBJ1-1	.	CASSPTAMNTEAFF	TGTGCCAGCTCACCGACTGCAATGAACACTGAAGCTTTCTTT
TRBD2	TRBV11-2	TRBJ2-1	.	CASSLGGGGSYNEQFF	TGTGCCAGCAGCTTAGGAGGCGGGGGGTCGTACAATGAGCAGTTCTTC
TRBD2	TRBV5-1	TRBJ2-7	.	CASSYGTSVAYEQYF	TGCGCCAGCAGCTACGGGACTAGCGTTGCCTACGAGCAGTACTTC
TRBD1	TRBV28	TRBJ1-5	.	CASSPTGGRSNQPQHF	TGTGCCAGCAGTCCTACAGGGGGTCGAAGCAATCAGCCCCAGCATTTT
.	TRBV18	TRBJ1-4	.	CASSRGIKANEKLFF	TGTGCCAGCTCACGAGGGATTAAGGCTAATGAAAAACTGTTTTTT
.	TRBV6-5	TRBJ1-2	.	CASSSLGGGYTF	TGTGCCAGCAGTTCCCTAGGAGGTGGCTACACCTTC
.	TRBV30	TRBJ1-5	few	CAWSINSNQPQHF	TGTGCCTGGAGTATAAATAGCAATCAGCCCCAGCATTTT
.	TRBV5-1	TRBJ1-2	.	CASSQTGNYGYTF	TGCGCCAGCAGCCAGACGGGAAACTATGGCTACACCTTC
.	TRBV2	TRBJ2-7	.	CASSELGSINEQYF	TGTGCCAGCAGTGAACTGGGAAGTATCAACGAGCAGTACTTC
.	TRBV7-2	TRBJ2-6	.	CASSLSSGANVLTF	TGTGCCAGCAGCCTAAGCTCTGGGGCCAACGTCCTGACTTTC
.	TRBV29-1	TRBJ2-3	once	CSVVKWTGPTDTQYF	TGCAGCGTTGTTAAGTGGACGGGGCCTACAGATACGCAGTATTTT
TRBD2	TRBV25-1	TRBJ2-3	.	CASSERLAGRTDTQYF	TGTGCCAGCAGTGAAAGACTAGCGGGTCGCACAGATACGCAGTATTTT
.	TRBV10-3	TRBJ2-7	.	CAISPGQGEQYF	TGTGCCATCAGTCCAGGGCAAGGAGAGCAGTACTTC
TRBD2	TRBV6-5	TRBJ2-7	.	CATWAGGSYEQYF	TGTGCCACCTGGGCGGGGGGTTCCTACGAGCAGTACTTC